The 18 T cell receptor beta chains below were found in one sample sequenced in a study of response to subunit inactivated influenza vaccine. Each CDR3 protein gets one entry after TCRdb re-called the RT-PCR reads with MiXCR. Here the sample spans around 580,000 distinct CDR3 sequences, 12% being singletons. The sample in question was PBMCs from blood, obtained on the day of vaccination. The receptor source for this set is a man in his forties or fifties who received an inactivated influenza vaccine.

The chain combines TRBV12-3 or TRBV12-4 with TRBJ1-3; the match to TRBD1 covers 9 bases. There are 16 residues in the CDR3. With V trimmed by 5 bases and J by 2 bases, 7 bases remained unmatched. The DNA for the CDR3 is TGTGCCAGCAGTGTTACAGGGGGCGCGACTGGAAACACCATATATTTT. Its protein is CASSVTGGATGNTIYF.

This chain uses TRBV4-3 with TRBJ2-1; 11 positions match TRBD2. The ends lost 3 bases at V and 6 bases at J; junction bases unmatched: 10. The CDR3 totals 17 residues. From germline, CDR1 is LGHNA and CDR2 YSLEER. Here the CDR3 DNA reads TGCGCCAGCAGCCAGAGTACGGGACTAGCGGCGGGCAATGAGCAGTTCTTC. This sequence encodes CASSQSTGLAAGNEQFF.

The rearrangement uses TRBV6-2 or TRBV6-3 and TRBJ2-7; tentative D call: TRBD1 (6 bases). The CDR3 runs to 15 residues. From germline, CDR1 is MNHEY and CDR2 SVGEGT. V shed 5 bases and J shed 2 bases, with 16 bases lying between them. CDR3 protein: CASSPQWGLTYEQYF. CDR3 nucleotide sequence: TGTGCCAGCAGTCCTCAGTGGGGGCTTACCTACGAGCAGTACTTC.

This clonotype occurred a few times. The chain employs TRBV7-8 and TRBJ2-5; TRBD2 matches 12 bases. The trim removed 4 bases at V and 1 base at J, leaving 16 bases unmatched. Germline V CDR1 and CDR2: SGHVS, FQNEAQ. This CDR3 spans 20 amino acids. For the CDR3, the DNA is TGTGCCAGCAGCTCACCTAGCGGGAGGGTTAGTTGGGGACTCCAAGAGACCCAGTACTTC. Translated, it gives CASSSPSGRVSWGLQETQYF.

The V call is TRBV25-1, the J call TRBJ2-4, with D possibly TRBD2 on 6 matching bases. The length of the CDR3 is 14 residues. The V and J ends lost 3 bases and 7 bases respectively, with 13 bases between them. Germline loops: CDR1 MGHDK, CDR2 SYGVNS. The CDR3 nucleotides read TGTGCCAGCAGTGAGAGGAGGGGTAACAACATTCAGTACTTC. Translating it yields CASSERRGNNIQYF.

On this clonotype: A single base separates this from a much larger clone, so it may be a read error. The rearrangement links TRBV10-3 to TRBJ2-7; 7 bases are shared with TRBD2. CDR1 is ENHRY and CDR2 is SYGVKD in the germline V gene. The CDR3 is 13 residues long. After removal of 5 bases from V and 6 bases from J, the junction contained 7 bases not matched to a gene. In DNA form, the CDR3 reads TGTGCCATCAGTACATGGACGGGGGGCGAGCAGTACTTC. Its translation: CAISTWTGGEQYF.

The sample holds a few counts of this clonotype. The V gene is TRBV11-2, the J gene TRBJ2-4; D might be TRBD1 or TRBD2, each matching 5 bases. Trimming cost V 5 bases and J 5 bases, with 13 bases left between them. Germline assignment: CDR1 SGHAT and CDR2 FQNNGV. CDR3 size: 14 residues. Here the CDR3 reads CASSRGAEENIQYF. CDR3 DNA: TGTGCCAGCAGCCGAGGGGCTGAGGAAAACATTCAGTACTTC. Filled out from reference TRBV11-2 and TRBJ2-4, the complete variable domain reads EAGVAQSPRYKIIEKRQSVAFWCNPISGHATLYWYQQILGQGPKLLIQFQNNGVVDDSQLPKDRFSAERLKGVDSTLKIQPAKLEDSAVYLCASSRGAEENIQYFGAGTRLSVL.

Only a few counts were recorded for this clonotype. The V and J genes are TRBV4-3 and TRBJ2-7, with 11 bases aligning to TRBD2. The germline V gene encodes CDR1 LGHNA and CDR2 YSLEER. CDR3 length: 14 amino acids. With V trimmed by 4 bases and J by 4 bases, 3 bases remained unmatched. The CDR3 loop reads CASSPGLAEYEQYF. The CDR3 region has the DNA TGCGCCAGCAGCCCGGGACTAGCGGAATACGAGCAGTACTTC.

This clonotype has a count of ten or more. The J gene is TRBJ2-2, the V gene TRBV4-3; D is unresolved. Germline V gene lookup returns CDR1 LGHNA and CDR2 YSLEER. This CDR3 has 13 residues. Trimming stripped 2 bases from V and 6 bases from J, with 7 bases between. DNA of the CDR3: TGCGCCAGCAGCCAATATTTCCCCGGGGAGCTGTTTTTT. This codes for CASSQYFPGELFF.

This clonotype was seen only a few times. The gene calls are TRBV20-1 and TRBJ1-5; 7 nucleotides align to TRBD1. Trimming took 3 bases from V and 2 from J; bases not matched to a gene: 7. Looked up from germline, CDR1 is DFQATT and CDR2 is SNEGSKA (reference sequence). CDR3 size: 15 residues. The CDR3 loop reads CSASRGANRNQPQHF. CDR3 coding DNA: TGCAGTGCTAGCAGGGGGGCTAATCGCAATCAGCCCCAGCATTTT.

The CDR3 DNA follows: TGTGCCAGCAGCTTGTGGAAGGGAGGGGAGCAGTTCTTC. It codes for CASSLWKGGEQFF. The rearrangement uses TRBV5-6 and TRBJ2-1; 7 nucleotides align to TRBD2. The CDR3 loop spans 13 amino acids. Germline assignment: CDR1 SGHDT and CDR2 YYEEEE. The V gene end was trimmed by 1 base and the J gene end by 10 bases; junction bases not matched to a gene: 5.

The rearrangement uses TRBV7-8 and TRBJ2-3; the match to TRBD2 covers 11 bases. Trimming cost V 5 bases and J 2 bases; bases outside gene matches: 9. There are 17 residues in the CDR3. The germline V gene has CDR1 SGHVS and CDR2 FQNEAQ. The DNA for the CDR3 is TGTGCCAGCAGCCGATCCGGGACTAGCGGTTACACAGATACGCAGTATTTT. Its translation is CASSRSGTSGYTDTQYF.

This clonotype was detected only a few times. The V gene is TRBV12-3 or TRBV12-4, the J gene TRBJ1-2; D perhaps matches TRBD1 (6 bases). The length of the CDR3 is 14 residues. V lost 5 bases and J lost 4, with 14 bases in between. In nucleotides, the CDR3 is TGTGCCAGCAGTGGCCGCGGACAGATCTATGGCTACACCTTC. This translates into CASSGRGQIYGYTF.

This clonotype occurred many times. One junction end does not reproduce the germline sequence, and a read error may be involved. This chain uses TRBV5-1 with TRBJ1-2; TRBD1 matches 7 bases. The CDR3 is made up of 14 amino acids. Germline CDR1 reads SGHRS; CDR2 reads YFSETQ. The CDR3 here is CASSLGTANYGYTF. In nucleotides, the CDR3 is TGTGCCAGCAGCTTGGGGACAGCGAACTATGGCTACACCTTC.

The chain joins TRBV6-1 to TRBJ2-7, with TRBD1 matching over 7 bases. Germline V gene sequence: CDR1 MNHNS, CDR2 SASEGT. The CDR3 runs 15 residues. J gave up 2 bases and V 7 bases, and 11 bases lay outside the gene matches. The CDR3 DNA reads TGTGCCAGCATGCTTTCAGGGGGAAGGGCCTACGAGCAGTACTTC. It yields the protein CASMLSGGRAYEQYF.

This clonotype occurred a few times. The chain carries TRBV6-1 and TRBJ1-1; unclear D gene. CDR1 and CDR2 (germline): MNHNS, SASEGT. This CDR3 is 13 amino acids long. The V and J ends lost 1 base and 3 bases respectively, with 6 bases between them. In DNA form, the CDR3 reads TGTGCCAGCAGTGAAGGAGTCCACACTGAAGCTTTCTTT. Amino acids: CASSEGVHTEAFF.

The CDR3 loop reads CASSARASGYNEQFF. CDR3 bases: TGCGCCAGCAGCGCGCGGGCTAGCGGATACAATGAGCAGTTCTTC. The chain combines TRBV4-1 with TRBJ2-1, with 7 bases that match TRBD2. CDR1 MGHRA and CDR2 YSYEKL come from the germline V gene. The CDR3 loop spans 15 amino acids. With 5 bases clipped from V and 4 bases from J, the junction kept 8 bases outside the gene matches.

This CDR3 is CASSDQGDYEQYF. The CDR3 nucleotides are TGTGCCAGCAGTGATCAGGGGGACTACGAGCAGTACTTC. V is TRBV6-1 and J is TRBJ2-7, with 7 positions matching TRBD1. V gave up 3 bases and J gave up 3 bases; unmatched junction bases: 2. Germline CDR1 MNHNS, CDR2 SASEGT. The CDR3 is 13 amino acids.